This T cell receptor (beta chain) was captured by sequencing in a study of PD-1 blockade in mismatch repair-deficient tumors. Study-wide background: Patients had roughly twelve mismatch repair-deficient cancer types, all previously treated and progressing. Overall study results and limits: After pembrolizumab, tumor-resident clones rose rapidly, then generally contracted before radiologic responses.

About this clone: Its target is not known.

Mismatch repair deficiency was confirmed in all patients, by PCR or immunohistochemistry. The TCR-sequenced patients were a few responders to pembrolizumab. TCRdb's copy holds only in-frame clones and misses some; the assay was immunoSEQ multiplex PCR. Here the sample spans under 150,000 clones, roughly 90% being singletons. This sample comprised peripheral blood, obtained approximately 72 weeks after starting pembrolizumab. The receptor comes from an adult with mismatch repair-deficient cancer.

CDR3 sequence (DNA): TGTGCCTGGAGTCTCGTTACCAACACCTACAATGAGCAGTTCTTC. It yields the protein CAWSLVTNTYNEQFF. The chain employs TRBV30 and TRBJ2-1, with unresolved D. The length of the CDR3 is 15 residues. In germline, CDR1 is GTSNPN, CDR2 SVGIG (reference sequence). Trimming removed 2 bases from V and 2 bases from J, with 13 bases in between.